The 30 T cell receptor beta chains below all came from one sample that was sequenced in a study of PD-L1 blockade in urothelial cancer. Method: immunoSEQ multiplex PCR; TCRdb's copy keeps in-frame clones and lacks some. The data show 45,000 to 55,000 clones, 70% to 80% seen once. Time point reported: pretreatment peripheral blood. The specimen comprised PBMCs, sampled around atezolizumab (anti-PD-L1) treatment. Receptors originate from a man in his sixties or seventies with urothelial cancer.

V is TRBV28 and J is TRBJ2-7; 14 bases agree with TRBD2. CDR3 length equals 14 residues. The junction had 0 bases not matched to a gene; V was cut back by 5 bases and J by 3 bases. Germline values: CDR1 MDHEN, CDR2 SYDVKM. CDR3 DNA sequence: TGTGCCAGCAGTGGGACTAGCGGGAGCTACGAGCAGTACTTC. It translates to CASSGTSGSYEQYF.

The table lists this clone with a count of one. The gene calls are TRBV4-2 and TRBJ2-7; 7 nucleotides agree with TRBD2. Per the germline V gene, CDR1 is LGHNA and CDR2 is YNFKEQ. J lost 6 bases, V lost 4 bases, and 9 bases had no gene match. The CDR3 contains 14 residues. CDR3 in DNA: TGTGCCAGCAGCCCTGGCGGGAGAGGAGGCGAGCAGTACTTC. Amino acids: CASSPGGRGGEQYF.

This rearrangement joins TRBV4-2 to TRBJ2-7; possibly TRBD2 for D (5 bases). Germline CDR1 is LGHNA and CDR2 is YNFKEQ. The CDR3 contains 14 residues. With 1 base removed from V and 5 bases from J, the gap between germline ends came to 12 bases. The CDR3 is CASSQGLDGDEQYF. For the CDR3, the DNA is TGTGCCAGCAGCCAAGGGTTGGACGGGGACGAGCAGTACTTC.

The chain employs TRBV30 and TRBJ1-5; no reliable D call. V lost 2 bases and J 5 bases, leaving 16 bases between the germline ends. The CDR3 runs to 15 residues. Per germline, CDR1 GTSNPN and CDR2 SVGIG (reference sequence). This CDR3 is CAWSRSASEDQPQHF. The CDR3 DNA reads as TGTGCCTGGAGTAGGTCGGCCTCGGAGGATCAGCCCCAGCATTTT.

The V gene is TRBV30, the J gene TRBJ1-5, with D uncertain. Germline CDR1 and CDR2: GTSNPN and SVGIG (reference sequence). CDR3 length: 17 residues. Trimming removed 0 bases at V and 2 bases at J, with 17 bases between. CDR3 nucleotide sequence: TGTGCCTGGAGTGTACCCCCCCCCGGGGAAGGCAATCAGCCCCAGCATTTT. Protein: CAWSVPPPGEGNQPQHF.

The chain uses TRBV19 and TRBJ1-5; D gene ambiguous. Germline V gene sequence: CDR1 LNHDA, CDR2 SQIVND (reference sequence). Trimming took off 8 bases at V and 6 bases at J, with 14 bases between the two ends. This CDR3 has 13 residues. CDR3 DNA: TGTGCCAGTGCTATAGGGTTTAGTCAGCCCCAGCATTTT. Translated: CASAIGFSQPQHF.

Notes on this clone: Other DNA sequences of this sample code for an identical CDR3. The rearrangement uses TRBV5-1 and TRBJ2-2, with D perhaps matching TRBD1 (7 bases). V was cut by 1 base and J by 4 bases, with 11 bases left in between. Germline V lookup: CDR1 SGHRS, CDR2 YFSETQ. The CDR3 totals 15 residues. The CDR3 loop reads CASSLSGGGTGELFF. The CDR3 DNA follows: TGCGCCAGCAGCTTGTCAGGGGGAGGCACCGGGGAGCTGTTTTTT.

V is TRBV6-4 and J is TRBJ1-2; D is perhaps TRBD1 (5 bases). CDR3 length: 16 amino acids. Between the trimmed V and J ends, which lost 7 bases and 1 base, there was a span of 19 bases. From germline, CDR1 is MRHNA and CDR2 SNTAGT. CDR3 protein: CASTPQPGVGNYGYTF. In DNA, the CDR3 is TGTGCCAGCACACCCCAGCCGGGGGTCGGTAACTATGGCTACACCTTC.

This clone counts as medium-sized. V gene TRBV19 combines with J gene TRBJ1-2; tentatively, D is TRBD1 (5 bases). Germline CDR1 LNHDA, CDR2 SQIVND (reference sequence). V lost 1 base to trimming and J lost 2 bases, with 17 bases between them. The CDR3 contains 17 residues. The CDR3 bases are TGTGCCAGTAGTATAGGACCTCAGGAGGAGGGGAACTATGGCTACACCTTC. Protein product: CASSIGPQEEGNYGYTF.

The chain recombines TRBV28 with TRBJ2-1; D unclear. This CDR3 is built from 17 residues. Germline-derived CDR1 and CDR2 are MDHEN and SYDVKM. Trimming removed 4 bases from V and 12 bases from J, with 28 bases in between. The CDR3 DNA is TGTGCCAGCAGTTCAGCGAGTTCTGGAGCTGGCGTCAAATGGCAGTTCTTC. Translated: CASSSASSGAGVKWQFF. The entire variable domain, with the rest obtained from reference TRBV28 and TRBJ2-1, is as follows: DVKVTQSSRYLVKRTGEKVFLECVQDMDHENMFWYRQDPGLGLRLIYFSYDVKMKEKGDIPEGYSVSREKKERFSLILESASTNQTSMYLCASSSASSGAGVKWQFFGPGTRLTVL.

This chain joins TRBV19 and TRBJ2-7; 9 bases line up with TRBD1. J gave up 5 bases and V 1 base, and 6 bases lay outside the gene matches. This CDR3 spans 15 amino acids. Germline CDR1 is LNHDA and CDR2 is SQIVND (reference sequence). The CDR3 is CASSIAGTGTHEQYF. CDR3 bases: TGTGCCAGTAGTATAGCCGGGACAGGGACCCACGAGCAGTACTTC.

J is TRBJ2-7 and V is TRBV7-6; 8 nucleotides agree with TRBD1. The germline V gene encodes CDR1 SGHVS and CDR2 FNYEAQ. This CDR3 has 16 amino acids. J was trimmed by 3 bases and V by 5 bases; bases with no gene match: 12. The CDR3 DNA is TGTGCCAGCAGCCAATGGACAGGGACTCCCATCTACGAGCAGTACTTC. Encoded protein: CASSQWTGTPIYEQYF.

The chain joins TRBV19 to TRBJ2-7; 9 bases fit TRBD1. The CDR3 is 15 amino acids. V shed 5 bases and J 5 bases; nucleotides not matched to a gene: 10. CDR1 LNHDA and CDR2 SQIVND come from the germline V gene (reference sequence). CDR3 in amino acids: CASSYSRDRAHEQYF. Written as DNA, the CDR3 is TGTGCCAGTAGTTATAGCCGGGACAGGGCCCACGAGCAGTACTTC.

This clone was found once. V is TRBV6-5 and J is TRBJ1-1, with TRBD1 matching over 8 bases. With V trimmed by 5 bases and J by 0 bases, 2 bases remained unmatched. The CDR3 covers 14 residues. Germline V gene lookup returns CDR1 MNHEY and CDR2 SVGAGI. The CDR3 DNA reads TGTGCCAGCAGTCTGGACAGGGTGAACACTGAAGCTTTCTTT. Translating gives CASSLDRVNTEAFF.

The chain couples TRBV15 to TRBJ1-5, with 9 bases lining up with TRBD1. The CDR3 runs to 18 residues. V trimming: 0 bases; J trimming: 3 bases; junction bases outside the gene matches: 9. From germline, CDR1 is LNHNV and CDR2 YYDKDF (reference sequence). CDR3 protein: CATSRDISGTGINQPQHF. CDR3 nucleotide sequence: TGTGCCACCAGCAGAGATATTTCCGGGACAGGGATCAATCAGCCCCAGCATTTT.

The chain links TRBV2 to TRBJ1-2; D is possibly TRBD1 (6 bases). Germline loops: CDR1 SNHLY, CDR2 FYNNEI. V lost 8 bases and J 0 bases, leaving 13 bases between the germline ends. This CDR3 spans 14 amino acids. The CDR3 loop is CASRRDTTNYGYTF. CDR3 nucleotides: TGTGCCAGCCGCCGGGACACCACTAACTATGGCTACACCTTC.

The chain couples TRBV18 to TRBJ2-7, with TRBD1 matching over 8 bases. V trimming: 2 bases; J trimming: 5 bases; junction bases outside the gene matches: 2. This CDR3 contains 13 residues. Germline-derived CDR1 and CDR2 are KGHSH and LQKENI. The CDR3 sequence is CASSPSGGNEQYF. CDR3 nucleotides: TGTGCCAGCTCACCATCAGGGGGCAACGAGCAGTACTTC.

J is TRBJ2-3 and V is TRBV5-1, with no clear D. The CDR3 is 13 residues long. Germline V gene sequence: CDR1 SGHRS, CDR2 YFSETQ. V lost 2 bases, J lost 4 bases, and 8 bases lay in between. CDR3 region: CASSFGGPDTQYF. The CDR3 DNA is TGCGCCAGCAGCTTCGGCGGTCCAGATACGCAGTATTTT.

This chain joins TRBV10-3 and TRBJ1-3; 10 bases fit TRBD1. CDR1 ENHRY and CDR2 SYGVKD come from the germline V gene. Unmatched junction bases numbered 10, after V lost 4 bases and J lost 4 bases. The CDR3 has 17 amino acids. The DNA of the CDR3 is TGTGCCATCAGTGGACTCGGGGACAGGGGAGGAGGAAACACCATATATTTT. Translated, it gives CAISGLGDRGGGNTIYF.

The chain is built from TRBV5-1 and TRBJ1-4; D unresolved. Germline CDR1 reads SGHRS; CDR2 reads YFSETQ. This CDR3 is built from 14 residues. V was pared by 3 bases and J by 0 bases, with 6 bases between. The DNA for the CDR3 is TGCGCCAGCAGCTCCTCTACAACTAATGAAAAACTGTTTTTT. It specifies CASSSSTTNEKLFF. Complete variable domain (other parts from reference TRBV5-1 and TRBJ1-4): KAGVTQTPRYLIKTRGQQVTLSCSPISGHRSVSWYQQTPGQGLQFLFEYFSETQRNKGNFPGRFSGRQFSNSRSEMNVSTLELGDSALYLCASSSSTTNEKLFFGSGTQLSVL.

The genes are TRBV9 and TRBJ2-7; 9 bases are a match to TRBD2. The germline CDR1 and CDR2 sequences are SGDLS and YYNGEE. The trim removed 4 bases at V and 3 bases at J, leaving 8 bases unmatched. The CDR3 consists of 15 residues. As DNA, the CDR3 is TGTGCCAGCAGCCCGTCCGGGACTAGCTTCTACGAGCAGTACTTC. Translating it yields CASSPSGTSFYEQYF.

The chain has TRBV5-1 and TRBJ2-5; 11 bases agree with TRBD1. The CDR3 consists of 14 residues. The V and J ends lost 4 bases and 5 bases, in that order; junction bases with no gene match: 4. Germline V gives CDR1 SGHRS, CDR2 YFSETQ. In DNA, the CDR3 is TGCGCCAGCAGCCCCGGACAGGGGGCCGAGACCCAGTACTTC. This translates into CASSPGQGAETQYF. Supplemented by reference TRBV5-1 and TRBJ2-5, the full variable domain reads KAGVTQTPRYLIKTRGQQVTLSCSPISGHRSVSWYQQTPGQGLQFLFEYFSETQRNKGNFPGRFSGRQFSNSRSEMNVSTLELGDSALYLCASSPGQGAETQYFGPGTRLLVL.

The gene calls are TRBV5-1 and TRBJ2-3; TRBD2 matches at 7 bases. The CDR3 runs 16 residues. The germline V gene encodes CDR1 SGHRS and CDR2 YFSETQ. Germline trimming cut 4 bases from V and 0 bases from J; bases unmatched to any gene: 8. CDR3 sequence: CASSGEGRTSTDTQYF. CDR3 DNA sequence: TGCGCCAGCAGCGGGGAGGGCCGGACTAGCACAGATACGCAGTATTTT.

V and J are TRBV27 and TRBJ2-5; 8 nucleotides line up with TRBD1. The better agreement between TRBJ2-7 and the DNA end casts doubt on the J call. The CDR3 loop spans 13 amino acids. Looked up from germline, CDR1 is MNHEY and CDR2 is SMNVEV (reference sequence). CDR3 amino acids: CASRETGAYEQYF. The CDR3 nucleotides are TGTGCCAGCAGGGAGACAGGGGCCTACGAGCAGTACTTC.

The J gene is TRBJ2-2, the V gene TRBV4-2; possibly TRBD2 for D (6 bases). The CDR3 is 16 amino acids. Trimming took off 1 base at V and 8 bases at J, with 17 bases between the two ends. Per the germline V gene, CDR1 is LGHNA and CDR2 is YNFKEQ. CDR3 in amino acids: CASSQGGGPSWGELFF. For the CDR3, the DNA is TGTGCCAGCAGCCAAGGGGGAGGCCCTTCGTGGGGGGAGCTGTTTTTT.

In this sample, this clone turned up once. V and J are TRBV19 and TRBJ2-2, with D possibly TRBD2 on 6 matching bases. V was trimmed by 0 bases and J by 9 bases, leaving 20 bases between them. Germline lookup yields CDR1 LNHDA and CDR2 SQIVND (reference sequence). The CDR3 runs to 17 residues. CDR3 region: CASSIDRRDFYGRELFF. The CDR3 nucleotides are TGTGCCAGTAGTATAGACAGGAGGGATTTTTACGGAAGGGAGCTGTTTTTT.

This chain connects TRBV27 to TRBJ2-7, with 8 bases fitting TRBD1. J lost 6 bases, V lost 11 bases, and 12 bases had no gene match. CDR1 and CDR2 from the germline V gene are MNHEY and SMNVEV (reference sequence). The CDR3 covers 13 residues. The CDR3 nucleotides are TGTGCCCTCTTCCGGACAGGGCTCCTCGAGCAGTACTTC. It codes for CALFRTGLLEQYF.

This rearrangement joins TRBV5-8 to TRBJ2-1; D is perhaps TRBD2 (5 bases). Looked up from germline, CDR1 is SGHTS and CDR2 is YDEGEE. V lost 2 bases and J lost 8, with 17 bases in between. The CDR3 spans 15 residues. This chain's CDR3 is CASSLGTGLFYEQFF. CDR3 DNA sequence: TGTGCCAGCAGCTTAGGCACCGGACTTTTCTATGAGCAGTTCTTC.

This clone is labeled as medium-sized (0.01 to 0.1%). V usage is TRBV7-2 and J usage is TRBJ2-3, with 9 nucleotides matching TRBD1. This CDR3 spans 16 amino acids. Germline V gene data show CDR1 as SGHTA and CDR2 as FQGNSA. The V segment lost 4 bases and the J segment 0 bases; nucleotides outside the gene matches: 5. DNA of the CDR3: TGTGCCAGCAGCTATACCGGACAGGGGAGCACAGATACGCAGTATTTT. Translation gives CASSYTGQGSTDTQYF.

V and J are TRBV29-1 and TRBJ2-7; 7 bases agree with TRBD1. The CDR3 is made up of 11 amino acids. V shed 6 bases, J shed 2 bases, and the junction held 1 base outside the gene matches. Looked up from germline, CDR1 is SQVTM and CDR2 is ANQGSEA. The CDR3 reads CSVGQAYEQYF. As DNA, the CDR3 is TGCAGCGTAGGACAGGCCTACGAGCAGTACTTC.